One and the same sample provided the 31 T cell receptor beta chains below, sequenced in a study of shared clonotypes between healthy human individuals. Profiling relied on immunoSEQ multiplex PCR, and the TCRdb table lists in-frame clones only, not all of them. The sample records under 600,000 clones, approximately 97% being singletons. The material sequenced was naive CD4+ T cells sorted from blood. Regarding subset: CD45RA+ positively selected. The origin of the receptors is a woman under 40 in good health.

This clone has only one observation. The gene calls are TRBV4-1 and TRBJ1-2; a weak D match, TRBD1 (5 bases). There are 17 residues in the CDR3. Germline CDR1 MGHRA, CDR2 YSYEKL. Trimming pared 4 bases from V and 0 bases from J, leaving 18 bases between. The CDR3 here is CASSPRPTRGANYGYTF. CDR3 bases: TGCGCCAGCAGCCCGAGACCAACACGGGGGGCTAACTATGGCTACACCTTC.

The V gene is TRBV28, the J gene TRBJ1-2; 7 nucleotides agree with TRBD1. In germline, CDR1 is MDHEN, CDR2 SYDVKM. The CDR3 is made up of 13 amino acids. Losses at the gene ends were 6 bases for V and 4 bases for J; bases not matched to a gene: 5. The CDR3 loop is CASSIQGGYGYTF. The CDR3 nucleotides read TGTGCCAGCAGCATCCAGGGGGGCTATGGCTACACCTTC.

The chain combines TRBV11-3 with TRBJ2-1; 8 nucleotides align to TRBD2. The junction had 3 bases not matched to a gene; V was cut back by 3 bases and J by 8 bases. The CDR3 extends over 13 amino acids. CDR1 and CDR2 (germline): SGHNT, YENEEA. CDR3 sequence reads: CASSLTSADEQFF. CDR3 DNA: TGTGCCAGCAGCTTGACTAGCGCGGATGAGCAGTTCTTC.

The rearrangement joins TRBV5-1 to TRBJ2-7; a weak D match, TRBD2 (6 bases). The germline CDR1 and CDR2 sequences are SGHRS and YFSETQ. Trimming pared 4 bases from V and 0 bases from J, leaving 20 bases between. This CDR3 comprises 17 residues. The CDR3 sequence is CASSLGVAAVSSYEQYF. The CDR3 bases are TGCGCCAGCAGCCTGGGAGTAGCGGCCGTGAGCTCCTACGAGCAGTACTTC. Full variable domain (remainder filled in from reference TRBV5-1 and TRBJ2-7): KAGVTQTPRYLIKTRGQQVTLSCSPISGHRSVSWYQQTPGQGLQFLFEYFSETQRNKGNFPGRFSGRQFSNSRSEMNVSTLELGDSALYLCASSLGVAAVSSYEQYFGPGTRLTVT.

For the CDR3, the DNA is TGTGCCAGCAACCTGGACGGATCTAACGTCTATGGCTACACCTTC. Its protein product is CASNLDGSNVYGYTF. This chain joins TRBV7-2 and TRBJ1-2; the D is unclear. The length of the CDR3 is 15 residues. V was shortened by 7 bases and J by 4 bases, with 19 bases between the two germline ends. Per the germline V gene, CDR1 is SGHTA and CDR2 is FQGNSA. The complete variable domain, with remaining parts taken from reference TRBV7-2 and TRBJ1-2, reads GAGVSQSPSNKVTEKGKDVELRCDPISGHTALYWYRQSLGQGLEFLIYFQGNSAPDKSGLPSDRFSAERTGGSVSTLTIQRTQQEDSAVYLCASNLDGSNVYGYTFGSGTRLTVV.

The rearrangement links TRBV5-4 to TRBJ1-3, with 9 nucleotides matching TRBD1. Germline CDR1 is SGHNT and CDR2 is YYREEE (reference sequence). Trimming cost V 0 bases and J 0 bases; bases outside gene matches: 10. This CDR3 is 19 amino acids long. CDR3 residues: CASSLEPGQGLHSGNTIYF. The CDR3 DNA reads TGTGCCAGCAGCTTGGAGCCGGGACAGGGACTCCACTCTGGAAACACCATATATTTT.

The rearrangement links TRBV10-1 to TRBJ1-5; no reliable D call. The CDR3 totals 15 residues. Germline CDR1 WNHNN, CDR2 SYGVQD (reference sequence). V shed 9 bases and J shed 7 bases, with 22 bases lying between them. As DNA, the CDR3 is TGCGCCAGTGAACCGGGCTCCGAAGGGAGGCAGCCCCAGCATTTT. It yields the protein CASEPGSEGRQPQHF.

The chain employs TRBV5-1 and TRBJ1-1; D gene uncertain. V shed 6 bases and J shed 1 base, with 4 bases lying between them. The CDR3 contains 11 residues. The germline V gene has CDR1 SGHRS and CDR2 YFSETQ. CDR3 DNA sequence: TGCGCCAGCACAACGAACACTGAAGCTTTCTTT. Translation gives CASTTNTEAFF.

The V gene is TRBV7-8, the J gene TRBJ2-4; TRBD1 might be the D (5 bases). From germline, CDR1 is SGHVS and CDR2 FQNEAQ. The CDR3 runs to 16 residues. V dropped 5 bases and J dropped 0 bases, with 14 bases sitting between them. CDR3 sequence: CASSPVDRLAKNIQYF. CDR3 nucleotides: TGTGCCAGCAGCCCGGTAGACAGATTAGCCAAAAACATTCAGTACTTC.

CDR3 sequence: CAIGQGPSDTEAFF. As DNA, the CDR3 is TGTGCCATCGGACAGGGGCCGAGTGACACTGAAGCTTTCTTT. The genes are TRBV10-3 and TRBJ1-1, with 9 nucleotides matching TRBD1. Germline V CDR1 and CDR2: ENHRY, SYGVKD. The CDR3 contains 14 residues. Trimming cost V 8 bases and J 3 bases; bases outside gene matches: 7.

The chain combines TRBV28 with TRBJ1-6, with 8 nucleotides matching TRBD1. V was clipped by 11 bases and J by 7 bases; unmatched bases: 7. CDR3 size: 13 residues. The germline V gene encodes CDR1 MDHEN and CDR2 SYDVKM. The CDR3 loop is CAGRTGWNSPLHF. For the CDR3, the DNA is TGTGCCGGACGGACAGGGTGGAATTCACCCCTCCACTTT. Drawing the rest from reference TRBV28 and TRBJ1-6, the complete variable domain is DVKVTQSSRYLVKRTGEKVFLECVQDMDHENMFWYRQDPGLGLRLIYFSYDVKMKEKGDIPEGYSVSREKKERFSLILESASTNQTSMYLCAGRTGWNSPLHFGNGTRLTVT.

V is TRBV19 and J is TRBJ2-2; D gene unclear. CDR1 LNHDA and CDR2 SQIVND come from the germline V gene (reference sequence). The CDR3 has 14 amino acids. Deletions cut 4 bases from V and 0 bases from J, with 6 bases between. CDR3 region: CASSSEANTGELFF. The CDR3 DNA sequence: TGTGCCAGTAGTAGCGAGGCGAACACCGGGGAGCTGTTTTTT.

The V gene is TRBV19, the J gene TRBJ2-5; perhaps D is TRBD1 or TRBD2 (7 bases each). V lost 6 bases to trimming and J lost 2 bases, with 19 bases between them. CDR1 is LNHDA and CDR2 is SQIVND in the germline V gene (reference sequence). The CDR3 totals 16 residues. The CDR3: CASSGGGRGPQETQYF. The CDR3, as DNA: TGTGCCAGTAGCGGTGGAGGGAGGGGGCCACAAGAGACCCAGTACTTC.

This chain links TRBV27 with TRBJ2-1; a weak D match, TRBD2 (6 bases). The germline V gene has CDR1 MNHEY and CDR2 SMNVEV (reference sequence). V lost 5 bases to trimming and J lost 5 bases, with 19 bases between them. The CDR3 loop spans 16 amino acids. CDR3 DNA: TGTGCCAGCAGTCCCCCCCGGGACTGGGCCAACAATGAGCAGTTCTTC. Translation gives CASSPPRDWANNEQFF.

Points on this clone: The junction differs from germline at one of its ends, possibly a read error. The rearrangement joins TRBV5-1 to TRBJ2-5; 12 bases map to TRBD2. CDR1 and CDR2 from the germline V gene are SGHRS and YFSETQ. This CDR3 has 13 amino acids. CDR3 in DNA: TGCGCCAGCAGCCCCCTAGCGGGAGGGACCCATTACTTC. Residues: CASSPLAGGTHYF.

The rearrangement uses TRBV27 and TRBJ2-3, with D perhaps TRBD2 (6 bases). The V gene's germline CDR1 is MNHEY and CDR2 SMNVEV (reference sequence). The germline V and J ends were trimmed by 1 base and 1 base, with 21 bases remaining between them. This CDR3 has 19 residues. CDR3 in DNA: TGTGCCAGCAGTTTATGGCCGGGACCTATCGGAGGGGGCACAGATACGCAGTATTTT. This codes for CASSLWPGPIGGGTDTQYF.

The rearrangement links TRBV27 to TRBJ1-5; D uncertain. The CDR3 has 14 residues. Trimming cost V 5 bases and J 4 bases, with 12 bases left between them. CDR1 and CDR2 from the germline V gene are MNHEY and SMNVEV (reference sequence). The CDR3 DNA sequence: TGTGCCAGCAGTGCCGGCACAGCTAATCAGCCCCAGCATTTT. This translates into CASSAGTANQPQHF.

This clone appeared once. DNA of the CDR3: TGTGCCAGCCCAAGACACAGGGAAGGTGTATCTGGGGCCAACGTCCTGACTTTC. Protein sequence: CASPRHREGVSGANVLTF. The V and J genes are TRBV12-1 and TRBJ2-6; the table's D call, TRBD1, was not checked against the DNA. TRBV12-1 is given as a pseudogene. The CDR3 contains 18 residues.

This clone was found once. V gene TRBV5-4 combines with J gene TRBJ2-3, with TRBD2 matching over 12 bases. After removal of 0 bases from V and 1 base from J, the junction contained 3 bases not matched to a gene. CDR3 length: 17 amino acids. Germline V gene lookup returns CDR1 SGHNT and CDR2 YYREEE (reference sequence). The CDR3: CASSLGLAGARTDTQYF. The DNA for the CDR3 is TGTGCCAGCAGCTTGGGACTAGCGGGAGCCCGCACAGATACGCAGTATTTT.

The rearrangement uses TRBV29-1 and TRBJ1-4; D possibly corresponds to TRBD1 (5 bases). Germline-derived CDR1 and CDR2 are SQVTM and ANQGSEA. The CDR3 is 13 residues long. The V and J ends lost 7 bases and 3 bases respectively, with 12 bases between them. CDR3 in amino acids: CSAMDNPNEKLFF. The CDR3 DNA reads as TGCAGCGCCATGGACAACCCTAATGAAAAACTGTTTTTT. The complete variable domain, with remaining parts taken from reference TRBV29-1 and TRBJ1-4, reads SAVISQKPSRDICQRGTSLTIQCQVDSQVTMMFWYRQQPGQSLTLIATANQGSEATYESGFVIDKFPISRPNLTFSTLTVSNMSPEDSSIYLCSAMDNPNEKLFFGSGTQLSVL.

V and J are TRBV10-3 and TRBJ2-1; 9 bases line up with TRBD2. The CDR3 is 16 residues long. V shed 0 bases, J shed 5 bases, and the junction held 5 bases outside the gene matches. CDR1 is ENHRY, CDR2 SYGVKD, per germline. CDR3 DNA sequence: TGTGCCATCAGTGAGTCGAGTCTAGCGGGAAACAATGAGCAGTTCTTC. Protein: CAISESSLAGNNEQFF.

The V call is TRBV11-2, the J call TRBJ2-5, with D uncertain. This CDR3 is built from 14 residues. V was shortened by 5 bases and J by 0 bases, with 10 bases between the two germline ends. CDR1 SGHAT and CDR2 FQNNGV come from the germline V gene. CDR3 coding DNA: TGTGCCAGCAGCCTTAGGTCTGACCAAGAGACCCAGTACTTC. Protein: CASSLRSDQETQYF.

The DNA of the CDR3 is TGCGCCAGCAGCTGGCGGACACTTAGCTCGGGCACTGAAGCTTTCTTT. Translated: CASSWRTLSSGTEAFF. The chain recombines TRBV5-1 with TRBJ1-1, with a possible D match to TRBD1 (5 bases). Germline V gives CDR1 SGHRS, CDR2 YFSETQ. V dropped 3 bases and J dropped 4 bases, with 19 bases sitting between them. This CDR3 region has 16 residues.

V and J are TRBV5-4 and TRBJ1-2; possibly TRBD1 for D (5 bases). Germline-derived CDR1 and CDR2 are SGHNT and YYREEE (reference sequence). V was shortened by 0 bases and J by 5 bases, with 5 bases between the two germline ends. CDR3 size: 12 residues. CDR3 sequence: CASSLAGYGYTF. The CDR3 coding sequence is TGTGCCAGCAGCTTGGCAGGGTATGGCTACACCTTC.

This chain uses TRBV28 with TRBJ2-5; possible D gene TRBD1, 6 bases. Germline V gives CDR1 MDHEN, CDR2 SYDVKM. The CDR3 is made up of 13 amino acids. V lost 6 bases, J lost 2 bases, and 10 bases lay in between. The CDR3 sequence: CASRRGQQETQYF. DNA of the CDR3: TGTGCCAGCAGACGCGGACAGCAAGAGACCCAGTACTTC. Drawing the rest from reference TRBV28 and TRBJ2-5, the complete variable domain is DVKVTQSSRYLVKRTGEKVFLECVQDMDHENMFWYRQDPGLGLRLIYFSYDVKMKEKGDIPEGYSVSREKKERFSLILESASTNQTSMYLCASRRGQQETQYFGPGTRLLVL.

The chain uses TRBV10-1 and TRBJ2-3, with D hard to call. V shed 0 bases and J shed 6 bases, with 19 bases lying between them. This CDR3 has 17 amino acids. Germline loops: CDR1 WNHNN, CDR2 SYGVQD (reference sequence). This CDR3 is CASSESSPLKPRDTQYF. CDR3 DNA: TGCGCCAGCAGTGAGTCTTCCCCCCTAAAACCCCGGGATACGCAGTATTTT.

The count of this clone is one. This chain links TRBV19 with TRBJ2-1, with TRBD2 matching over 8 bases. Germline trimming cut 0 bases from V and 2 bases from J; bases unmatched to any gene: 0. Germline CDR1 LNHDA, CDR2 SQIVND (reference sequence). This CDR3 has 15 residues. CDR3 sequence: CASSIDGRAYNEQFF. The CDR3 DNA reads TGTGCCAGTAGTATAGACGGGAGGGCCTACAATGAGCAGTTCTTC.

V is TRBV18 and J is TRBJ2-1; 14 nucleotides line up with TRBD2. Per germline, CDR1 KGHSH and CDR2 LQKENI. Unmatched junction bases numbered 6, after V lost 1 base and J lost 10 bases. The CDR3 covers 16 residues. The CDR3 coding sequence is TGTGCCAGCTCACCACGAGGGACTAGCGGGAGCGAGGAGCAGTTCTTC. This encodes CASSPRGTSGSEEQFF.

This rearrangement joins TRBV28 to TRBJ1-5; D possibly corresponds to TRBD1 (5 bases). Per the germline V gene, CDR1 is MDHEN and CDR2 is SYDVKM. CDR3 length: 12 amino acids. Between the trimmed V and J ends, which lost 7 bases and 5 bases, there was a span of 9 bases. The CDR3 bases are TGTGCCAGCAATGGGGGGGATCAGCCCCAGCATTTT. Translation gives CASNGGDQPQHF.

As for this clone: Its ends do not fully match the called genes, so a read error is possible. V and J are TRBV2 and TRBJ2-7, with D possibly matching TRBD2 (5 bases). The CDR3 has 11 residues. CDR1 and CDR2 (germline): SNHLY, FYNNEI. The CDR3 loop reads CASRRLAKTSF. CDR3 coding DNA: TGTGCCAGCAGGCGATTAGCGAAAACCTCCTTC. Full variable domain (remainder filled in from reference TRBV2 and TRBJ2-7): EPEVTQTPSHQVTQMGQEVILRCVPISNHLYFYWYRQILGQKVEFLVSFYNNEISEKSEIFDDQFSVERPDGSNFTLKIRSTKLEDSAMYFCASRRLAKTSFGPGTRLTVT.

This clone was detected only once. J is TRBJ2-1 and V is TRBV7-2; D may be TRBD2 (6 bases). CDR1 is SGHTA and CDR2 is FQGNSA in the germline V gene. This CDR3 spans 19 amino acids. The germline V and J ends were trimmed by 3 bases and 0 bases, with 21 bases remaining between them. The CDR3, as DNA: TGTGCCAGCAGCTTTCCCCCTAGGGTAGCGGTGAGCTCCTACAATGAGCAGTTCTTC. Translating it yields CASSFPPRVAVSSYNEQFF.